What follows are 25 T cell receptor beta chains derived from one specimen sequenced in a study of cytomegalovirus exposure and HLA in healthy donors. PCR amplification relied on 60 Vbeta primers (plus 13 Jbeta primers). Method: immunoSEQ multiplex PCR; TCRdb's copy keeps in-frame clones and lacks some. The sample includes some 110,000 clones, 60% to 80% seen only once; the top ten take more than 2.5%. Sequencing used PBMCs. These TCRs come from a man between 25 and 39 years old in good health and CMV-seronegative.

This clone has more than one count but fewer than ten. The chain employs TRBV5-4 and TRBJ2-1; D perhaps matches TRBD2 (6 bases). Germline V lookup: CDR1 SGHNT, CDR2 YYREEE (reference sequence). The V end lost 5 bases, the J end lost 7 bases, and 16 bases lay between the germline ends. The CDR3 has 14 amino acids. In nucleotides, the CDR3 is TGTGCCAGCAGAATGGGACTCGACATGAATGAGCAGTTCTTC. It is translated as CASRMGLDMNEQFF. The whole variable domain, remainder taken from reference TRBV5-4 and TRBJ2-1, is ETGVTQSPTHLIKTRGQQVTLRCSSQSGHNTVSWYQQALGQGPQFIFQYYREEENGRGNFPPRFSGLQFPNYSSELNVNALELDDSALYLCASRMGLDMNEQFFGPGTRLTVL.

This chain joins TRBV30 and TRBJ1-1; D call uncertain. CDR3 length: 17 amino acids. V was shortened by 2 bases and J by 0 bases, with 19 bases between the two germline ends. Looked up from germline, CDR1 is GTSNPN and CDR2 is SVGIG (reference sequence). The DNA of the CDR3 is TGTGCCTGGAGTTCCCCCCGGAGTACCGGTATGAACACTGAAGCTTTCTTT. Translation gives CAWSSPRSTGMNTEAFF.

The rearrangement uses TRBV7-9 and TRBJ2-1; no reliable D call. CDR3 size: 13 residues. V lost 1 base and J lost 9, with 10 bases in between. Germline loops: CDR1 SEHNR, CDR2 FQNEAQ (reference sequence). This CDR3 is CASSLELRSEQFF. CDR3 nucleotide sequence: TGTGCCAGCAGCTTAGAGTTAAGGAGTGAGCAGTTCTTC.

The rearrangement joins TRBV4-2 to TRBJ2-7; 9 bases align to TRBD1. The CDR3 contains 14 residues. Germline values: CDR1 LGHNA, CDR2 YNFKEQ. The J segment lost 3 bases and the V segment lost 6 bases, leaving 6 bases of the junction unmatched. Here the CDR3 DNA reads TGTGCCAGCAGTCGGGACAGGGCCGACTACGAGCAGTACTTC. Translated, it gives CASSRDRADYEQYF.

The V gene is TRBV29-1, the J gene TRBJ1-2, with 7 bases aligning to TRBD1. V shed 6 bases, J shed 5 bases, and the junction held 6 bases outside the gene matches. The germline gives CDR1 SQVTM, CDR2 ANQGSEA. The CDR3 consists of 12 residues. The CDR3 spells CSVEQGMYGYTF. The DNA of the CDR3 is TGCAGCGTCGAACAGGGGATGTATGGCTACACCTTC.

The V call is TRBV2, the J call TRBJ2-3, with 14 bases that match TRBD2. The germline gives CDR1 SNHLY, CDR2 FYNNEI. V was pared by 4 bases and J by 5 bases, with 8 bases of the junction left unmatched. This CDR3 has 17 residues. The CDR3 sequence is CASSGALGTSGRDTQYF. For the CDR3, the DNA is TGTGCCAGCAGTGGCGCCCTCGGGACTAGCGGGAGAGATACGCAGTATTTT.

This chain connects TRBV9 to TRBJ2-1; possible D gene TRBD1, 6 bases. This CDR3 is 17 amino acids long. Germline loops: CDR1 SGDLS, CDR2 YYNGEE. The V and J ends lost 4 bases and 2 bases respectively, with 19 bases between them. CDR3 amino acids: CASSSHRVLDTYNEQFF. The CDR3 nucleotides are TGTGCCAGCAGCTCCCACAGGGTACTCGATACCTACAATGAGCAGTTCTTC.

The CDR3 loop reads CASSSGLAGSQETQYF. CDR3 in DNA: TGTGCCAGCAGCTCGGGACTAGCGGGTTCCCAAGAGACCCAGTACTTC. This rearrangement joins TRBV28 to TRBJ2-5; 12 bases are a match to TRBD2. The germline gives CDR1 MDHEN, CDR2 SYDVKM. The V segment lost 6 bases and the J segment 1 base; nucleotides outside the gene matches: 6. CDR3 size: 16 residues.

A single count supports this clone. The chain has TRBV29-1 and TRBJ1-1, with 8 nucleotides matching TRBD1. Germline CDR1 is SQVTM and CDR2 is ANQGSEA. The CDR3 has 14 residues. V trimming: 7 bases; J trimming: 4 bases; junction bases outside the gene matches: 11. The CDR3 DNA sequence: TGCAGCGCGAGGGACAGGAGCATGAGCACTGAAGCTTTCTTT. Protein sequence: CSARDRSMSTEAFF.

This chain uses TRBV10-2 with TRBJ2-7; the D gene is possibly TRBD2 (5 bases). CDR1 is WSHSY, CDR2 SAAADI, per germline. Trimming pared 5 bases from V and 5 bases from J, leaving 13 bases between. The CDR3 consists of 13 residues. CDR3 loop: CASSPGDLHEQYF. In nucleotides, the CDR3 is TGCGCCAGCAGTCCCGGGGATCTCCACGAGCAGTACTTC.

In the case of this clone: The junction does not match germline at one end; this may be a read error. This chain links TRBV7-9 with TRBJ2-7; a weak D match, TRBD1 (8 bases). Germline assignment: CDR1 SEHNR and CDR2 FQNEAQ (reference sequence). The CDR3 spans 14 residues. The CDR3 here is CASSRSTGDYERYF. In nucleotides, the CDR3 is TGTGCCAGCAGCCGTTCGACAGGGGACTACGAGCGGTACTTC. The full variable domain, completed using reference TRBV7-9 and TRBJ2-7, is DTGVSQNPRHKITKRGQNVTFRCDPISEHNRLYWYRQTLGQGPEFLTYFQNEAQLEKSRLLSDRFSAERPKGSFSTLEIQRTEQGDSAMYLCASSRSTGDYERYFGPGTRLTVT.

This clone appeared a few times. CDR3 residues: CASSQVEGQENEKLFF. As DNA, the CDR3 is TGTGCCAGCAGCCAAGTCGAAGGTCAGGAAAATGAAAAACTGTTTTTT. The chain employs TRBV4-2 and TRBJ1-4; D gene uncertain. V gave up 1 base and J gave up 5 bases, with 14 bases separating them. The CDR3 loop spans 16 amino acids. Germline CDR1 is LGHNA and CDR2 is YNFKEQ.

The chain carries TRBV4-2 and TRBJ2-1; the match to TRBD2 covers 7 bases. In germline, CDR1 is LGHNA, CDR2 YNFKEQ. The CDR3 covers 17 residues. V dropped 0 bases and J dropped 8; count of bases not matched to a gene: 13. Here the CDR3 reads CASSQEGLRVGDHEQFF. For the CDR3, the DNA is TGTGCCAGCAGCCAAGAGGGACTAAGGGTGGGAGACCATGAGCAGTTCTTC.

The V and J genes are TRBV15 and TRBJ2-5, with 10 bases matching TRBD2. The J call may not be correct, given that the DNA end is closer to TRBJ2-7. Germline V gene sequence: CDR1 LNHNV, CDR2 YYDKDF (reference sequence). The CDR3 runs to 16 residues. The CDR3 DNA sequence: TGTGCCACCAGCAGAGATCATCCTAGCGGGGGATACGAGCAGTACTTC. Encoded protein: CATSRDHPSGGYEQYF.

The CDR3 DNA is TGTGCCAGTAGGGGACGGGGGTCCTACGAGCAGTACTTC. This gives the protein CASRGRGSYEQYF. The rearrangement joins TRBV19 to TRBJ2-7; tentative D call: TRBD2 (6 bases). The germline gives CDR1 LNHDA, CDR2 SQIVND (reference sequence). Trimming took 6 bases from V and 1 from J, leaving 10 bases between them. The CDR3 sequence is 13 residues long.

The chain combines TRBV6-5 with TRBJ2-5; TRBD1 is a possible D gene (5 bases). The tail of the sequence fits TRBJ2-7 better, so the J call may be wrong. Germline CDR1 reads MNHEY; CDR2 reads SVGAGI. The CDR3 is 15 residues long. The CDR3 nucleotides read TGTGCCAGCAGATCAATCCTCAGGGACTCCTACGAGCAGTACTTC. The encoded protein is CASRSILRDSYEQYF.

The genes are TRBV18 and TRBJ1-3, with unresolved D. Germline assignment: CDR1 KGHSH and CDR2 LQKENI. The germline V and J ends were trimmed by 5 bases and 0 bases, with 8 bases remaining between them. There are 14 residues in the CDR3. Here the CDR3 reads CASSITDSGNTIYF. CDR3 nucleotides: TGTGCCAGCTCAATCACTGACTCTGGAAACACCATATATTTT.

This chain uses TRBV7-3 with TRBJ2-5, with 7 bases that match TRBD2. The V gene's germline CDR1 is SGHTA and CDR2 FQGTGA. CDR3 length: 14 amino acids. V trimming: 3 bases; J trimming: 7 bases; junction bases outside the gene matches: 8. The CDR3 DNA sequence: TGTGCCAGCAGCTTTGGCGGGAGTGGTGGGACCCAGTACTTC. It translates to CASSFGGSGGTQYF.

This clone was detected a few times. The rearrangement joins TRBV7-6 to TRBJ1-4; no firm D call. V shed 5 bases and J shed 5 bases, with 21 bases lying between them. The CDR3 spans 17 residues. Germline lookup yields CDR1 SGHVS and CDR2 FNYEAQ. The CDR3 DNA reads as TGTGCCAGCAGCCCGCTAGTCGTGGGGAGCAGCAATGAAAAACTGTTTTTT. Residues: CASSPLVVGSSNEKLFF.

This chain connects TRBV14 to TRBJ1-1, with 11 bases fitting TRBD1. Germline V CDR1 and CDR2: SGHDN, FVKESK. This CDR3 is 15 amino acids long. The ends lost 3 bases at V and 4 bases at J; junction bases unmatched: 4. CDR3: CASSQDRGRGTEAFF. The CDR3 DNA follows: TGTGCCAGCAGCCAGGACAGGGGGCGAGGCACTGAAGCTTTCTTT.

The chain combines TRBV19 with TRBJ2-1; 8 bases line up with TRBD1. V shed 4 bases and J 7 bases; nucleotides not matched to a gene: 9. Germline values: CDR1 LNHDA, CDR2 SQIVND (reference sequence). CDR3 size: 15 residues. The CDR3 is CASSTRTGFLNEQFF. For the CDR3, the DNA is TGTGCCAGTAGTACCCGGACAGGGTTTCTAAATGAGCAGTTCTTC.

This clone was detected once. The chain is built from TRBV7-2 and TRBJ2-1; 7 bases agree with TRBD1. V was pared by 3 bases and J by 3 bases, with 8 bases of the junction left unmatched. In germline, CDR1 is SGHTA, CDR2 FQGNSA. CDR3 length: 16 amino acids. The CDR3 region is CASSFRWDSGYNEQFF. The CDR3 DNA reads as TGTGCCAGCAGCTTCCGGTGGGACAGCGGCTACAATGAGCAGTTCTTC.

This clone was picked up a small number of times. The V gene is TRBV7-8, the J gene TRBJ2-5, with TRBD1 as a possible D gene (5 bases). This CDR3 is built from 13 residues. V lost 1 base to trimming and J lost 3 bases, with 6 bases between them. Germline V gene data show CDR1 as SGHVS and CDR2 as FQNEAQ. CDR3 amino acids: CASSLGQKETQYF. CDR3 DNA sequence: TGTGCCAGCAGCTTAGGACAGAAAGAGACCCAGTACTTC.

This clone was picked up one time. The rearrangement joins TRBV7-3 to TRBJ1-6; D uncertain. Germline-derived CDR1 and CDR2 are SGHTA and FQGTGA. This CDR3 has 14 amino acids. Trimming cost V 1 base and J 5 bases, with 6 bases left between them. DNA of the CDR3: TGTGCCAGCAGCTTAAGCAGGAATAATTCACCCCTCCACTTT. It translates to CASSLSRNNSPLHF. Using reference TRBV7-3 and TRBJ1-6 for the parts outside the CDR3, the full variable domain is GAGVSQTPSNKVTEKGKYVELRCDPISGHTALYWYRQSLGQGPEFLIYFQGTGAADDSGLPNDRFFAVRPEGSVSTLKIQRTERGDSAVYLCASSLSRNNSPLHFGNGTRLTVT.

The rearrangement links TRBV6-5 to TRBJ2-7; the D is unclear. V shed 5 bases and J shed 5 bases, with 16 bases lying between them. Germline V gene sequence: CDR1 MNHEY, CDR2 SVGAGI. This CDR3 is 14 amino acids long. The DNA of the CDR3 is TGTGCCAGCAGTCGGAGTGAAGTGTCGAACGAGCAGTACTTC. This translates into CASSRSEVSNEQYF.